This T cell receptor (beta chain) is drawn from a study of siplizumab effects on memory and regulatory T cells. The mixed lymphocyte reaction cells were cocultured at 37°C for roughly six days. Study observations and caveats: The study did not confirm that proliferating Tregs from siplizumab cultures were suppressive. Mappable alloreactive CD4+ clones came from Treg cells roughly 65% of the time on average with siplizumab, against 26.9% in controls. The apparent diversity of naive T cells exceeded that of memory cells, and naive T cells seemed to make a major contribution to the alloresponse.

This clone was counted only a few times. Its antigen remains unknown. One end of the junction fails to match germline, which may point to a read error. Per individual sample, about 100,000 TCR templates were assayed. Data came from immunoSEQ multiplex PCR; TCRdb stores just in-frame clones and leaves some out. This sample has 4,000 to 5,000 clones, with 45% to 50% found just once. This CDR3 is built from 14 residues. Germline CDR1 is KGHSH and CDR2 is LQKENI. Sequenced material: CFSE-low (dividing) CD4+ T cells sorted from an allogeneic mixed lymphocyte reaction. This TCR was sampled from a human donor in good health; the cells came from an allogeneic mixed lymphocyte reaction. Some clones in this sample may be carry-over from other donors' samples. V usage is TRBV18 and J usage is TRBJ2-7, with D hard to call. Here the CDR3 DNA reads TGTGCCAGCTCACCCTCTAACGAGAACACCGGAATGGTCTTC. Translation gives CASSPSNENTGMVF.